This record covers a single T cell receptor beta chain. TCRdb analysed the 5' RACE reads with MiXCR anew, one entry per CDR3 protein. The sample lists over 60,000 distinct CDR3 sequences, about 9.4% occurring once. This record belongs to a study of early T cells in non-severe SARS-CoV-2 infection. V was clipped by 4 bases and J by 4 bases; unmatched bases: 6. From germline, CDR1 is SEHNR and CDR2 FQNEAQ (reference sequence). The CDR3 is 14 residues long. The receptor's source is an adult who was a healthcare worker with PCR-confirmed SARS-CoV-2 infection or an uninfected control (not recorded which). The rearrangement joins TRBV7-9 to TRBJ1-2; 7 bases agree with TRBD1. Source: whole blood, taken at baseline. The CDR3 nucleotides are TGTGCCAGCAGCTCCGGACAGGTACCCTATGGCTACACCTTC. Amino acids: CASSSGQVPYGYTF.